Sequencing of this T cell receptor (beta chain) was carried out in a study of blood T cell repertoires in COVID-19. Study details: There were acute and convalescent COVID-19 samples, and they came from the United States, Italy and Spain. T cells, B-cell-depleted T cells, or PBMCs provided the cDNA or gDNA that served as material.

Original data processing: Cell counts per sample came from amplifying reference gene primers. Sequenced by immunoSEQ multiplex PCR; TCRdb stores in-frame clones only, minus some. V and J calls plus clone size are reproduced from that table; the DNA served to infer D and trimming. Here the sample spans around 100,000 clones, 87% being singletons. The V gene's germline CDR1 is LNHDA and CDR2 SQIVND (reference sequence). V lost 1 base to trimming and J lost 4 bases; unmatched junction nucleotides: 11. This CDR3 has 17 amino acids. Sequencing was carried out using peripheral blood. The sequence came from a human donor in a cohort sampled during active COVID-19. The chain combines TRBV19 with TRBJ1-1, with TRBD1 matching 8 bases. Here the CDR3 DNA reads TGTGCCAGTAGTATAGTCGGGGCAGGGGGCGCTGGCACTGAAGCTTTCTTT. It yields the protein CASSIVGAGGAGTEAFF.